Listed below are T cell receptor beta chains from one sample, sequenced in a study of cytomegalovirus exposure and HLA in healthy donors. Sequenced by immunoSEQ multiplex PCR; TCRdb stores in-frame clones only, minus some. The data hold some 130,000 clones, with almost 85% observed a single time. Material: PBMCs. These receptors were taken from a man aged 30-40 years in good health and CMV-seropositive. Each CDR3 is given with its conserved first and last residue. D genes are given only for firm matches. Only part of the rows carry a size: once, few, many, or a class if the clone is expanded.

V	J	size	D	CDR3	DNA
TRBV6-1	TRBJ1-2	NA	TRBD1	CASSGGQWSGGYTF	TGTGCCAGCAGTGGGGGACAGTGGAGCGGCGGCTACACCTTC
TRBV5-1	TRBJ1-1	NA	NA	CASSLVSGFGTEAFF	TGCGCCAGCAGCTTGGTGTCGGGATTCGGCACTGAAGCTTTCTTT
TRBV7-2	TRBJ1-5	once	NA	CASSFSHNQPQHF	TGTGCCAGCAGCTTTAGTCACAATCAGCCCCAGCATTTT
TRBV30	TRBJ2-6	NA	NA	CAGGRRSGANVLTF	TGTGCCGGAGGAAGACGCTCTGGGGCCAACGTCCTGACTTTC
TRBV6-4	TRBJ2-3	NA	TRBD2	CASSFQRGGTDTQYF	TGTGCCAGCAGTTTCCAGCGGGGGGGCACAGATACGCAGTATTTT
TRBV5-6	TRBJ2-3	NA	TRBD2	CASSFAGVVLTDTQYF	TGTGCCAGCAGCTTCGCGGGGGTCGTCCTCACAGATACGCAGTATTTT
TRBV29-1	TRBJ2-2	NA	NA	CSVGATVTGELFF	TGCAGCGTGGGCGCGACCGTAACCGGGGAGCTGTTTTTT
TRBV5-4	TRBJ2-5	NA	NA	CASSAPVEGETQYF	TGTGCCAGCAGCGCGCCTGTGGAGGGGGAGACCCAGTACTTC
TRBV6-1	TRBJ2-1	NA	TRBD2	CASSDRTSGLNEQFF	TGTGCCAGCAGTGACAGGACTAGCGGACTCAATGAGCAGTTCTTC
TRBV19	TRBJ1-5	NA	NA	CASGQGIGNQPQHF	TGTGCCAGTGGGCAGGGGATCGGCAATCAGCCCCAGCATTTT
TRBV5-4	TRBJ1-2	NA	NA	CATYLDRNYGYTF	TGTGCCACCTATTTGGACAGAAACTATGGCTACACCTTC
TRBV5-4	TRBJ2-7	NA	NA	CASSLDRVYEQYF	TGTGCCAGCAGCTTGGACAGGGTCTACGAGCAGTACTTC
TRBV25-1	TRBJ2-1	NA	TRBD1	CASSADRGSYNEQFF	TGTGCCAGCAGTGCAGACAGGGGTTCCTACAATGAGCAGTTCTTC
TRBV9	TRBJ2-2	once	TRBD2	CASSVVGTRGTGELFF	TGTGCCAGCAGCGTAGTGGGGACTAGGGGCACCGGGGAGCTGTTTTTT
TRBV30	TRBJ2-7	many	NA	CAWSWGSEQYF	TGTGCCTGGAGTTGGGGCAGCGAGCAGTACTTC
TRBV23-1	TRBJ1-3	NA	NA	CASSFPEPSGNTIYF	TGCGCCAGCAGTTTTCCAGAACCCTCTGGAAACACCATATATTTT
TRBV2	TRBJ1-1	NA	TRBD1	CASSEQYIYPTGANTEAFF	TGTGCCAGCAGTGAACAGTATATTTATCCCACAGGGGCGAACACTGAAGCTTTCTTT
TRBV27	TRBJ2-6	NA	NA	CASSTHRSGANVLTF	TGTGCCAGCAGTACACACCGATCTGGGGCCAACGTCCTGACTTTC
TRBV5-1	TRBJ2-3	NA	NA	CASSPDRSNTQYF	TGCGCCAGCAGCCCTGACAGGTCAAATACGCAGTATTTT
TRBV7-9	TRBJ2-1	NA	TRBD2	CASSPNRLAGANEQFF	TGTGCCAGCAGCCCTAACCGGCTAGCGGGAGCGAATGAGCAGTTCTTC
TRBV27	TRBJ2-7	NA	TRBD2	CASSPWGGEQYF	TGTGCCAGCAGTCCCTGGGGGGGTGAGCAGTACTTC
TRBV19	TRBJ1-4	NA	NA	CASSDWATNEKLFF	TGTGCCAGTAGTGACTGGGCAACTAATGAAAAACTGTTTTTT
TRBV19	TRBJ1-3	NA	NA	CASRGLTGRGGSGNTIYF	TGTGCCAGTAGGGGCCTCACAGGGAGGGGCGGATCTGGAAACACCATATATTTT
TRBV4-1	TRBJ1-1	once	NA	CASSQDGGGNTEAFF	TGCGCCAGCAGCCAAGATGGGGGCGGGAACACTGAAGCTTTCTTT
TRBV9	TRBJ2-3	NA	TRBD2	CASSVSGLLDTQYF	TGTGCCAGCAGCGTTAGCGGGTTATTGGATACGCAGTATTTT
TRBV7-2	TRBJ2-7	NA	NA	CASSLRGALNEQYF	TGTGCCAGCAGCTTACGGGGGGCGCTCAACGAGCAGTACTTC
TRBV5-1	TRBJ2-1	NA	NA	CASSPEEGPLLINEQFF	TGCGCCAGCAGCCCCGAGGAGGGGCCCCTTTTGATCAATGAGCAGTTCTTC
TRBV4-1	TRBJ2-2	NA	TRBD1	CASSHLGQTNTGELFF	TGCGCCAGCAGCCACTTGGGACAGACGAACACCGGGGAGCTGTTTTTT
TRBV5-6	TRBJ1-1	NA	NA	CASSADSRSNTEAFF	TGTGCCAGCAGCGCTGACAGTAGGTCGAACACTGAAGCTTTCTTT
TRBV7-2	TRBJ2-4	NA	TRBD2	CASSGRGGKYF	TGTGCCAGCAGCGGACGGGGGGGCAAGTACTTC
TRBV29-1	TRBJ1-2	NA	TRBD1	CSVRQDRVGYGYTF	TGCAGCGTGCGGCAGGACAGGGTTGGATATGGCTACACCTTC
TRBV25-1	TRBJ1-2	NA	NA	CASRGQNYGYTF	TGTGCCAGCAGGGGACAAAACTATGGCTACACCTTC